This T cell receptor beta chain is drawn from a study of shared clonotypes between healthy human individuals. Study-level background: Three plates each covered CD4 naive and memory; CD8 naive two, CD8 memory one.

CD45RO-negative CD8 cells positively selected for CCR7 made up the naive population, which excluded terminally differentiated effector memory CD45RA+ cells. Trimming removed 6 bases from V and 9 bases from J, with 27 bases in between. The CDR3 has 16 residues. Germline assignment: CDR1 SQVTM and CDR2 ANQGSEA. Assay: immunoSEQ multiplex PCR; the TCRdb copy retains only in-frame clones and omits some. The sample includes about 2.1 million clones, about 93% of them seen just once. This rearrangement joins TRBV29-1 to TRBJ2-1; maybe TRBD1 (6 bases). The receptor was derived from a man between 18 and 35 years old in good health. Some clones in this sample may be carry-over from other donors' samples. The sequenced sample was naive CD8+ T cells from PBMCs. CDR3 in DNA: TGCAGCGTCTTGTTAACCATTCATCCTTCACAGGGTGAGCAGTTCTTC. Encoded protein: CSVLLTIHPSQGEQFF.